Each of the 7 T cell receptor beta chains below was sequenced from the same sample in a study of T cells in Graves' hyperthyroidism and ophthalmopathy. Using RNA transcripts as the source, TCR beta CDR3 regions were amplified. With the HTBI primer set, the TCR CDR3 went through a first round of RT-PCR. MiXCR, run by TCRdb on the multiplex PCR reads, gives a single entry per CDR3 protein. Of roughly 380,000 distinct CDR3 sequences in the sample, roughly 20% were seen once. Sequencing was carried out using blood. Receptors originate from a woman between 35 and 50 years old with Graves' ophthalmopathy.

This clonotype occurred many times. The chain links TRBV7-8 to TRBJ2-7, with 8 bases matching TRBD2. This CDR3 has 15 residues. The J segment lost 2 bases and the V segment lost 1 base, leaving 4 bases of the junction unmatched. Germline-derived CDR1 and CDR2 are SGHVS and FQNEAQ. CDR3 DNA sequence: TGTGCCAGCAGCTTAGTTACTAGCGGCCCCTACGAGCAGTACTTC. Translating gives CASSLVTSGPYEQYF.

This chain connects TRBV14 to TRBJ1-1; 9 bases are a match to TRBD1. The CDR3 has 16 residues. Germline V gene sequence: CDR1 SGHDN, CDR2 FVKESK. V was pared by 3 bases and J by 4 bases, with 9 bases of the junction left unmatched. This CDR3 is CASSHSQGAMATEAFF. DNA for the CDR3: TGTGCCAGCAGCCACTCACAGGGGGCGATGGCCACTGAAGCTTTCTTT. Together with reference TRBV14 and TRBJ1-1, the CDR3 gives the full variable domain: EAGVTQFPSHSVIEKGQTVTLRCDPISGHDNLYWYRRVMGKEIKFLLHFVKESKQDESGMPNNRFLAERTGGTYSTLKVQPAELEDSGVYFCASSHSQGAMATEAFFGQGTRLTVV.

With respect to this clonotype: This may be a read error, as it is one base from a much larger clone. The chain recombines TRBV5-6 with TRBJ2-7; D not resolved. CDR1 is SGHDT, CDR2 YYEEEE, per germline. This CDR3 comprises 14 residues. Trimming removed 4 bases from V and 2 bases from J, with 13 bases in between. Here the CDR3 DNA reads TGTGCCAGCAGCCGGGTACAGCTAACCTACGAGCAGTACTTC. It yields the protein CASSRVQLTYEQYF.

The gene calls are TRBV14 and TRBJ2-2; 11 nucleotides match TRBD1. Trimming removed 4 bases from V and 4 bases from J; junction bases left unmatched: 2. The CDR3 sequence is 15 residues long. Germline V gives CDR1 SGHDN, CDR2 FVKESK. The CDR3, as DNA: TGTGCCAGCAGCCGGACAGGGGGCTCCACCGGGGAGCTGTTTTTT. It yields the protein CASSRTGGSTGELFF. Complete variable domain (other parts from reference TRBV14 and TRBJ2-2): EAGVTQFPSHSVIEKGQTVTLRCDPISGHDNLYWYRRVMGKEIKFLLHFVKESKQDESGMPNNRFLAERTGGTYSTLKVQPAELEDSGVYFCASSRTGGSTGELFFGEGSRLTVL.

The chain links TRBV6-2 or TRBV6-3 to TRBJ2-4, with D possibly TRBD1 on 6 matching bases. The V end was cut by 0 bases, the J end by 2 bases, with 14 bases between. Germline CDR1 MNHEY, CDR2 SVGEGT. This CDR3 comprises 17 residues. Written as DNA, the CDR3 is TGTGCCAGCAGTTACTCTTTTTCAGGGGTGACCAAAAACATTCAGTACTTC. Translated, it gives CASSYSFSGVTKNIQYF.

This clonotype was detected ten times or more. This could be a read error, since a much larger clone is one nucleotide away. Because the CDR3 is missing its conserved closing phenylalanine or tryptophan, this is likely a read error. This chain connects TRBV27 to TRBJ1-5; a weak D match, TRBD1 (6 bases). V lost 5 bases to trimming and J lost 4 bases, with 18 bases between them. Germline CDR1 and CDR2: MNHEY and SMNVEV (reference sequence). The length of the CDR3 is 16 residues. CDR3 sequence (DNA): TGTGCCAGCAGTCCGGATCGACAGGTCCTAAATCAGCCCCAGCATTCT. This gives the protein CASSPDRQVLNQPQHS.

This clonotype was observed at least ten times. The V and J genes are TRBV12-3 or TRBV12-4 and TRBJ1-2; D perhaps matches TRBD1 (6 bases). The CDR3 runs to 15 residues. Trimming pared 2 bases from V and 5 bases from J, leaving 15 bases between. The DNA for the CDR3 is TGTGCCAGCAGTTTAACCTCCAGGGGCCTATATGGCTACACCTTC. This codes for CASSLTSRGLYGYTF.